A single sample is the source of the 2 T cell receptor beta chains below, sequenced in a study of T-cell reconstitution after alpha-beta-depleted transplantation in children. The library targeted TCRbeta and was prepared with unique molecular identifiers. TCRdb re-derived calls from the PCR reads in MiXCR, one entry per CDR3 protein. This table holds about 690,000 distinct CDR3 sequences, approximately 17% found once. The sample was PBMCs from the stem cell graft donor, taken from the stem cell graft. The receptors originated from a human donor who donated a stem cell graft to a child with acute myeloid leukemia.

The chain employs TRBV25-1 and TRBJ2-7, with no clear D. The V end lost 4 bases, the J end lost 2 bases, and 12 bases lay between the germline ends. This CDR3 contains 14 residues. Per germline, CDR1 MGHDK and CDR2 SYGVNS. CDR3 nucleotides: TGTGCCAGCAGTGTAACAAAGCAACCCTACGAGCAGTACTTC. Amino acids: CASSVTKQPYEQYF.

This clonotype was found many times. This chain connects TRBV9 to TRBJ1-1; 8 positions agree with TRBD1. V shed 4 bases and J 8 bases; nucleotides not matched to a gene: 7. The germline CDR1 and CDR2 sequences are SGDLS and YYNGEE. The length of the CDR3 is 13 residues. In DNA form, the CDR3 reads TGTGCCAGCAGCCCCAGACAGGGGTTGGAAGCTTTCTTT. Translating gives CASSPRQGLEAFF.